The clone carrying this T cell receptor beta chain was seen only a few times. The antigen remains undetermined. TCRdb processed the 5' RACE reads anew with MiXCR; each CDR3 protein has one entry. The sample includes about 250,000 distinct CDR3 sequences, approximately 7.3% of them seen just once. This entry comes from a study of identical twins. General study points: High-abundance cord blood beta clonotypes had fewer insertions; memory repertoires showed none. Donors were not followed over many years; analysis was cross-sectional. Researchers reported excess low generation probability among twin-shared out-of-frame alpha sequences.

Germline V gene sequence: CDR1 SGDLS, CDR2 YYNGEE. The CDR3 consists of 14 residues. The V gene lost 3 bases and the J gene lost 0 bases, with 7 bases spanning the gap. This sample also appeared in a second study, on yellow fever vaccine responses in identical twins.

The sequencing input was CD8+ T cells sorted from blood. The chain has TRBV9 and TRBJ2-1; no clear D. This receptor was taken from a woman younger than 30 in good health. The CDR3 DNA is TGTGCCAGCAGCGCCCCAGGCTCCTACAATGAGCAGTTCTTC. Its translation is CASSAPGSYNEQFF. Filled out from reference TRBV9 and TRBJ2-1, the complete variable domain reads DSGVTQTPKHLITATGQRVTLRCSPRSGDLSVYWYQQSLDQGLQFLIQYYNGEERAKGNILERFSAQQFPDLHSELNLSSLELGDSALYFCASSAPGSYNEQFFGPGTRLTVL.